These 27 T cell receptor beta chains originate from one sample sequenced in a study of cytomegalovirus exposure and HLA in healthy donors. The PCR contained 60 Vbeta and 13 Jbeta primers. Repertoires were generated with immunoSEQ multiplex PCR, while TCRdb's copy carries only in-frame clones and drops some. The table lists a few hundred thousand clones, 65% to 90% of them singletons, with more than 1.3% in the top ten. Sequences were obtained from PBMCs. The receptor set was obtained from a girl aged 5-17 years in good health and CMV-seronegative.

This clone was picked up a small number of times. The V gene is TRBV6-1, the J gene TRBJ1-6, with D unclear. The germline V and J ends were trimmed by 0 bases and 10 bases, with 13 bases remaining between them. The CDR3 length is 15 residues. Germline assignment: CDR1 MNHNS and CDR2 SASEGT. The CDR3 loop is CASSEAAQRTSPLHF. In DNA form, the CDR3 reads TGTGCCAGCAGTGAAGCAGCGCAGAGAACATCACCCCTCCACTTT.

The chain recombines TRBV9 with TRBJ1-6; TRBD1 is a possible D gene (5 bases). The CDR3 has 14 amino acids. Looked up from germline, CDR1 is SGDLS and CDR2 is YYNGEE. Trimming pared 2 bases from V and 9 bases from J, leaving 12 bases between. CDR3 sequence reads: CASSVGTGGSPLHF. The CDR3 bases are TGTGCCAGCAGCGTCGGGACCGGGGGTTCACCCCTCCACTTT. Combining the CDR3 with reference TRBV9 and TRBJ1-6 gives the whole variable domain DSGVTQTPKHLITATGQRVTLRCSPRSGDLSVYWYQQSLDQGLQFLIQYYNGEERAKGNILERFSAQQFPDLHSELNLSSLELGDSALYFCASSVGTGGSPLHFGNGTRLTVT.

In its sample, this clone was seen once. V gene TRBV5-4 combines with J gene TRBJ1-4; D gene uncertain. Trimming took off 4 bases at V and 4 bases at J, with 11 bases between the two ends. CDR3 length equals 14 residues. The germline V gene encodes CDR1 SGHNT and CDR2 YYREEE (reference sequence). CDR3 in amino acids: CASSPDGNNEKLFF. In DNA, the CDR3 is TGTGCCAGCAGCCCGGACGGGAATAATGAAAAACTGTTTTTT.

The V call is TRBV28, the J call TRBJ2-7; D is undetermined. This CDR3 has 16 amino acids. Germline assignment: CDR1 MDHEN and CDR2 SYDVKM. The ends were cut back, 3 bases at V and 0 bases at J, with 15 bases in the middle. CDR3 in amino acids: CASSFFPSQSSYEQYF. The CDR3 nucleotides read TGTGCCAGCAGTTTTTTTCCGAGCCAAAGCTCCTACGAGCAGTACTTC.

This chain uses TRBV9 with TRBJ2-2, with D unclear. This CDR3 region has 14 residues. Germline lookup yields CDR1 SGDLS and CDR2 YYNGEE. Trimming left V 0 bases short and J 2 bases short, with 5 bases between. CDR3 sequence reads: CASSVVSNTGELFF. For the CDR3, the DNA is TGTGCCAGCAGCGTAGTCAGTAACACCGGGGAGCTGTTTTTT.

Notes on this clone: A junction end diverges from the germline sequence, so it may reflect a read error. The chain links TRBV28 to TRBJ2-7, with D perhaps TRBD1 (6 bases). Germline V CDR1 and CDR2: MDHEN, SYDVKM. The CDR3 runs to 11 residues. DNA for the CDR3: TGTGCCAGCAGTTCAGGGGTCAACATCGTCTTC. Its protein product is CASSSGVNIVF.

This clone was seen just once. CDR3 residues: CASSRRYSPDTEAFF. DNA for the CDR3: TGTGCCAGTAGTAGGAGGTACAGCCCGGACACTGAAGCTTTCTTT. The J gene is TRBJ1-1, the V gene TRBV19; no definite D call. Germline-derived CDR1 and CDR2 are LNHDA and SQIVND (reference sequence). There are 15 residues in the CDR3. Between the trimmed V and J ends, which lost 4 bases and 3 bases, there was a span of 15 bases.

The genes are TRBV28 and TRBJ1-1; a possible D gene is TRBD1 (6 bases). The CDR3 consists of 17 residues. The V gene lost 3 bases and the J gene lost 0 bases, with 17 bases spanning the gap. CDR1 MDHEN and CDR2 SYDVKM come from the germline V gene. DNA for the CDR3: TGTGCCAGCAGTTTTACAGGTATGACAGGCATGAACACTGAAGCTTTCTTT. This gives the protein CASSFTGMTGMNTEAFF.

CDR3 in DNA: TGTGCCAGCAGTTTAGCGGGAGGGACCTACGAGCAGTACTTC. Its protein is CASSLAGGTYEQYF. The rearrangement uses TRBV28 and TRBJ2-7, with TRBD2 matching 9 bases. The CDR3 has 14 amino acids. V shed 2 bases, J shed 2 bases, and the junction held 1 base outside the gene matches. Per germline, CDR1 MDHEN and CDR2 SYDVKM.

With respect to this clone: A junction boundary mismatches the germline segment, possibly from a read error. This sequence joins TRBV15 and TRBJ2-5; D is possibly TRBD1 or TRBD2 (6 bases each). The CDR3 has 14 amino acids. Per germline, CDR1 LNHNV and CDR2 YYDKDF (reference sequence). The CDR3 is CATSRGGGQETQYF. DNA for the CDR3: TGTGCCACCAGTAGAGGAGGGGGCCAAGAGACCCAGTACTTC. The whole variable domain, remainder taken from reference TRBV15 and TRBJ2-5, is DAMVIQNPRYQVTQFGKPVTLSCSQTLNHNVMYWYQQKSSQAPKLLFHYYDKDFNNEADTPDNFQSRRPNTSFCFLDIRSPGLGDTAMYLCATSRGGGQETQYFGPGTRLLVL.

The gene calls are TRBV5-1 and TRBJ2-2; D might be TRBD2 (8 bases). V was clipped by 3 bases and J by 6 bases, with 15 bases between them. Germline V gene sequence: CDR1 SGHRS, CDR2 YFSETQ. The CDR3 contains 15 residues. The CDR3 DNA sequence: TGCGCCAGCAGCTGGAGCGGGGGACAGTCCGGGGAGCTGTTTTTT. Translating it yields CASSWSGGQSGELFF. Looking up the rest from reference TRBV5-1 and TRBJ2-2 gives the full variable domain: KAGVTQTPRYLIKTRGQQVTLSCSPISGHRSVSWYQQTPGQGLQFLFEYFSETQRNKGNFPGRFSGRQFSNSRSEMNVSTLELGDSALYLCASSWSGGQSGELFFGEGSRLTVL.

There are a few counts of this clone. This chain uses TRBV10-3 with TRBJ2-7; D is unresolved. CDR3 length: 12 residues. Trimming pared 3 bases from V and 1 base from J, leaving 4 bases between. Looked up from germline, CDR1 is ENHRY and CDR2 is SYGVKD. The CDR3 is CAISDQSYEQYF. CDR3 nucleotides: TGTGCCATCAGTGACCAATCCTACGAGCAGTACTTC.

The V gene is TRBV10-1, the J gene TRBJ1-3, with 7 bases matching TRBD1. Unmatched junction bases numbered 11, after V lost 3 bases and J lost 3 bases. In germline, CDR1 is WNHNN, CDR2 SYGVQD (reference sequence). The CDR3 totals 17 residues. The CDR3 DNA reads as TGCGCCAGCAGTGAAGCCCCAAGAGGGGACAGTGGAAACACCATATATTTT. Amino acid sequence: CASSEAPRGDSGNTIYF.

V is TRBV6-5 and J is TRBJ1-5, with 7 bases lining up with TRBD1. V dropped 7 bases and J dropped 5; count of bases not matched to a gene: 11. The length of the CDR3 is 15 residues. Germline V gene lookup returns CDR1 MNHEY and CDR2 SVGAGI. CDR3 coding DNA: TGTGCCAGCAATCCTGGAGGGACAGCTCATCAGCCCCAGCATTTT. Translation: CASNPGGTAHQPQHF.

V gene TRBV6-6 combines with J gene TRBJ2-6; a weak D match, TRBD2 (5 bases). Trimming took 0 bases from V and 2 from J, leaving 5 bases between them. CDR3 length equals 15 residues. Germline V gene lookup returns CDR1 MNHNY and CDR2 SVGAGI (reference sequence). DNA of the CDR3: TGTGCCAGCAGTTACTCGAGGGCTGGGGCCAACGTCCTGACTTTC. Encoded protein: CASSYSRAGANVLTF.

The chain recombines TRBV29-1 with TRBJ2-3, with TRBD1 identical over 9 bases. This CDR3 is built from 13 residues. CDR1 SQVTM and CDR2 ANQGSEA come from the germline V gene. J was trimmed by 6 bases and V by 5 bases; bases with no gene match: 6. CDR3 sequence reads: CSVTGQGLDTQYF. The CDR3 DNA is TGCAGCGTTACGGGACAGGGTTTGGATACGCAGTATTTT.

The CDR3, as DNA: TGTGCCAGTACCAAGACAGGGCATGGCTACACCTTC. As protein: CASTKTGHGYTF. The V call is TRBV19, the J call TRBJ1-2; 7 bases are a match to TRBD1. Germline trimming cut 7 bases from V and 6 bases from J; bases unmatched to any gene: 5. The V gene's germline CDR1 is LNHDA and CDR2 SQIVND (reference sequence). CDR3 length: 12 residues.

This clone has only one observation. The chain employs TRBV9 and TRBJ1-1; tentatively, D is TRBD1 (6 bases). The germline V gene has CDR1 SGDLS and CDR2 YYNGEE. This CDR3 is built from 14 residues. V was cut by 0 bases and J by 3 bases, with 9 bases left in between. Written as DNA, the CDR3 is TGTGCCAGCAGCGTAGTAGGGGGACACACTGAAGCTTTCTTT. The encoded protein is CASSVVGGHTEAFF.

This sequence joins TRBV27 and TRBJ2-3; tentative D call: TRBD2 (5 bases). V was trimmed by 6 bases and J by 2 bases, leaving 18 bases between them. Germline CDR1 and CDR2: MNHEY and SMNVEV (reference sequence). The CDR3 runs 16 residues. CDR3 sequence reads: CASRGTGMVDTDTQYF. CDR3 coding DNA: TGTGCCAGCAGGGGAACCGGGATGGTGGACACAGATACGCAGTATTTT.

This clone was recorded only once. The V call is TRBV18, the J call TRBJ1-3; 7 positions agree with TRBD1. V lost 6 bases to trimming and J lost 2 bases; unmatched junction nucleotides: 1. CDR3 length equals 13 residues. The germline V gene encodes CDR1 KGHSH and CDR2 LQKENI. This CDR3 reads CASSTGAGNTIYF. As DNA, the CDR3 is TGTGCCAGCTCCACAGGGGCTGGAAACACCATATATTTT.

V is TRBV30 and J is TRBJ2-1; 7 nucleotides agree with TRBD1. With V trimmed by 2 bases and J by 7 bases, 8 bases remained unmatched. Germline assignment: CDR1 GTSNPN and CDR2 SVGIG (reference sequence). This CDR3 contains 14 residues. The CDR3 region is CAWSRQGTRNEQFF. CDR3 sequence (DNA): TGTGCCTGGAGTCGACAGGGAACTAGGAATGAGCAGTTCTTC.

This chain uses TRBV9 with TRBJ2-3; 8 positions match TRBD2. With V trimmed by 3 bases and J by 0 bases, 6 bases remained unmatched. The CDR3 covers 16 residues. Germline lookup yields CDR1 SGDLS and CDR2 YYNGEE. In DNA form, the CDR3 reads TGTGCCAGCAGCGGCCAAGCGGGGGCAAGCACAGATACGCAGTATTTT. Translation: CASSGQAGASTDTQYF.

This clone was observed a handful of times. This sequence joins TRBV5-6 and TRBJ1-2; 8 positions match TRBD1. Germline-derived CDR1 and CDR2 are SGHDT and YYEEEE. There are 15 residues in the CDR3. Trimming cost V 9 bases and J 6 bases; bases outside gene matches: 16. In DNA, the CDR3 is TGTGCCACCACGAAATTGACAGGGGTCGGTGATGGCTACACCTTC. This codes for CATTKLTGVGDGYTF.

The chain joins TRBV5-4 to TRBJ1-3, with TRBD1 as a possible D gene (6 bases). The ends were cut back, 4 bases at V and 4 bases at J, with 15 bases in the middle. The CDR3 covers 15 residues. The germline gives CDR1 SGHNT, CDR2 YYREEE (reference sequence). CDR3 protein: CASSDRTGIGNTIYF. CDR3 sequence (DNA): TGTGCCAGCAGCGACCGAACAGGGATCGGAAACACCATATATTTT. The complete variable domain, with remaining parts taken from reference TRBV5-4 and TRBJ1-3, reads ETGVTQSPTHLIKTRGQQVTLRCSSQSGHNTVSWYQQALGQGPQFIFQYYREEENGRGNFPPRFSGLQFPNYSSELNVNALELDDSALYLCASSDRTGIGNTIYFGEGSWLTVV.

The table lists this clone with a few counts. The gene calls are TRBV6-6 and TRBJ2-3, with 7 nucleotides matching TRBD2. Germline assignment: CDR1 MNHNY and CDR2 SVGAGI (reference sequence). V dropped 4 bases and J dropped 0; count of bases not matched to a gene: 7. The CDR3 totals 16 residues. This chain's CDR3 is CASSSHNSGSTDTQYF. CDR3 nucleotide sequence: TGTGCCAGCAGTTCCCACAATAGCGGGAGCACAGATACGCAGTATTTT.

V gene TRBV5-4 combines with J gene TRBJ1-2, with D possibly matching TRBD1 (5 bases). The germline V gene has CDR1 SGHNT and CDR2 YYREEE (reference sequence). The CDR3 has 15 residues. The V end lost 4 bases, the J end lost 0 bases, and 13 bases lay between the germline ends. In nucleotides, the CDR3 is TGTGCCAGCAGCAATGGGGGGGTAGCTAACTATGGCTACACCTTC. This gives the protein CASSNGGVANYGYTF.

This chain connects TRBV28 to TRBJ2-1; 15 bases fit TRBD2. The CDR3 sequence is 18 residues long. Per germline, CDR1 MDHEN and CDR2 SYDVKM. J was trimmed by 6 bases and V by 4 bases; bases with no gene match: 10. This CDR3 reads CASSSLGLAGGHGNEQFF. In DNA, the CDR3 is TGTGCCAGCAGTTCCCTCGGACTAGCGGGAGGGCACGGCAATGAGCAGTTCTTC. Full variable domain (remainder filled in from reference TRBV28 and TRBJ2-1): DVKVTQSSRYLVKRTGEKVFLECVQDMDHENMFWYRQDPGLGLRLIYFSYDVKMKEKGDIPEGYSVSREKKERFSLILESASTNQTSMYLCASSSLGLAGGHGNEQFFGPGTRLTVL.